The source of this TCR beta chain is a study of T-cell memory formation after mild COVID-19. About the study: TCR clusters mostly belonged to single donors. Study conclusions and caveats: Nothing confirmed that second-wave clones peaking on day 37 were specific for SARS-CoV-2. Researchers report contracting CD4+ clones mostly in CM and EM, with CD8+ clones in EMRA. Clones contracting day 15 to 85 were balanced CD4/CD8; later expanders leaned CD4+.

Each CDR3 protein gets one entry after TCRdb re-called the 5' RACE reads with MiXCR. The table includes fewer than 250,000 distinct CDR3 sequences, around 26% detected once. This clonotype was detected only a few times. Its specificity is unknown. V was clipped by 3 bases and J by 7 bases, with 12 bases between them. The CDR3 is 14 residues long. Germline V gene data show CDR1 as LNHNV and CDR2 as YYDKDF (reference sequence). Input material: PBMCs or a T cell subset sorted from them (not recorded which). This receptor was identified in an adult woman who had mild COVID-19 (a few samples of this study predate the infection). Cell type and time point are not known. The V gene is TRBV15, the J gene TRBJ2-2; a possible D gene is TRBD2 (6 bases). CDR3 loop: CATSSSRGGGELFF. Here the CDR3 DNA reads TGTGCCACCAGCAGCAGTCGGGGAGGCGGGGAGCTGTTTTTT.